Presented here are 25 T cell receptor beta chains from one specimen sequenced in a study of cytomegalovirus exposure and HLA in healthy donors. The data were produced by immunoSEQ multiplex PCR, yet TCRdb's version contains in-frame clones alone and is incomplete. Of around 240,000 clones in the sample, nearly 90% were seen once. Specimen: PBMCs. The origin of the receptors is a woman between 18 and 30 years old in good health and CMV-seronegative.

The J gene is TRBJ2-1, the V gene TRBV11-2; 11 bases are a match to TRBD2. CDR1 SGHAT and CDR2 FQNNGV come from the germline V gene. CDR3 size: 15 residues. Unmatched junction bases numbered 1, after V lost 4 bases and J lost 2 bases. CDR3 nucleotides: TGTGCCAGCAGCTCACTAGCGGGGGCCTACAATGAGCAGTTCTTC. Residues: CASSSLAGAYNEQFF. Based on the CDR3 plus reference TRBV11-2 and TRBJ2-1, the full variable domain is EAGVAQSPRYKIIEKRQSVAFWCNPISGHATLYWYQQILGQGPKLLIQFQNNGVVDDSQLPKDRFSAERLKGVDSTLKIQPAKLEDSAVYLCASSSLAGAYNEQFFGPGTRLTVL.

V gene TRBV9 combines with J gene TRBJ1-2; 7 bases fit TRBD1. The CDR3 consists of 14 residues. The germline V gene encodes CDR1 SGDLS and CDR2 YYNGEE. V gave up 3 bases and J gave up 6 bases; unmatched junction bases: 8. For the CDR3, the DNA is TGTGCCAGCAGCGCCACCGGGACAGTGGATGGCTACACCTTC. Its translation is CASSATGTVDGYTF.

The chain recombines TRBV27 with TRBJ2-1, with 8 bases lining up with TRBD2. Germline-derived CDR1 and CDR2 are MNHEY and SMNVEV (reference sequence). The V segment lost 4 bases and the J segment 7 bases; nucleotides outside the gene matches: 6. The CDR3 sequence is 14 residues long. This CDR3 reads CASSSGGGRNEQFF. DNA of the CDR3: TGTGCCAGCAGTTCTGGCGGGGGGCGTAATGAGCAGTTCTTC.

CDR3 bases: TGTGCCAGCAGTGAAGAAGGACAGGCCTGGAACGGGGAGCTGTTTTTT. Encoded protein: CASSEEGQAWNGELFF. The chain carries TRBV2 and TRBJ2-2; 7 bases are a match to TRBD1. This CDR3 spans 16 amino acids. Germline CDR1 reads SNHLY; CDR2 reads FYNNEI. The junction had 9 bases not matched to a gene; V was cut back by 1 base and J by 7 bases.

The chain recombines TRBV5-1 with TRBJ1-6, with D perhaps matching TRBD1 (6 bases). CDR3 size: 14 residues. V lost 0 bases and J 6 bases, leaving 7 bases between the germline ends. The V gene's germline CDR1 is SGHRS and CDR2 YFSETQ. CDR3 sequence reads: CASSLGQANSPLHF. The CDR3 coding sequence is TGCGCCAGCAGCTTGGGACAGGCTAATTCACCCCTCCACTTT.

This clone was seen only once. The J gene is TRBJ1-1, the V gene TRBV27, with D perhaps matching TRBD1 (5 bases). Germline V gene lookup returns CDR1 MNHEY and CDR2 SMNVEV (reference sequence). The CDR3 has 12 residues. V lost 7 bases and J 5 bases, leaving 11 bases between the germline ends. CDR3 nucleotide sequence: TGTGCCAGCAAAGGGAGGGGAACTGAAGCTTTCTTT. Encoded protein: CASKGRGTEAFF.

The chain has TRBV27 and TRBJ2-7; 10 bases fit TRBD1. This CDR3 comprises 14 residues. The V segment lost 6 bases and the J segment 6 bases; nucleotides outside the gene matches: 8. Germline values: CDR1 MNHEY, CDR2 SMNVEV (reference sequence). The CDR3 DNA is TGTGCCAGCAGGGGACAGGGGAACTCGGGCGAGCAGTACGTC. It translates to CASRGQGNSGEQYV.

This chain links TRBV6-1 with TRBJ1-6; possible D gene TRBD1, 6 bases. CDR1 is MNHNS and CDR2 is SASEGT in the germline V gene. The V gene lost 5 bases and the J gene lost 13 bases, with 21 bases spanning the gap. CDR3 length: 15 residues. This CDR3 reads CASSRLGHPEYPLHF. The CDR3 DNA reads TGTGCCAGCAGTAGATTGGGACACCCAGAGTATCCCCTCCACTTT.

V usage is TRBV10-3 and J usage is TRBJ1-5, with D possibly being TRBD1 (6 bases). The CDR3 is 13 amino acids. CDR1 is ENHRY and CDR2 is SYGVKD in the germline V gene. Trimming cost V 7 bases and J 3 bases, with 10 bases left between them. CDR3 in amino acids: CAITRTVNQPQHF. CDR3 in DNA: TGTGCCATCACAAGGACAGTCAATCAGCCCCAGCATTTT.

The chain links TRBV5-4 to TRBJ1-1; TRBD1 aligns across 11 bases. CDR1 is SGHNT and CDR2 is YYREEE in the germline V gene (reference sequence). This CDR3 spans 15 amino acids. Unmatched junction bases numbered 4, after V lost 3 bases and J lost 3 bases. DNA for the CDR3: TGTGCCAGCAGCTCCGGACAGGGGGCACACACTGAAGCTTTCTTT. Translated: CASSSGQGAHTEAFF.

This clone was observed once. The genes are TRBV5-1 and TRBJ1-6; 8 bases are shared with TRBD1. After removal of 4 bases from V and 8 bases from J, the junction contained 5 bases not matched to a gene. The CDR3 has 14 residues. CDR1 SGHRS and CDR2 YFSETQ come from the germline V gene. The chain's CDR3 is CASSLQGDHSPLHF. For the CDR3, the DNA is TGCGCCAGCAGCCTACAGGGGGATCATTCACCCCTCCACTTT.

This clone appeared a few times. The DNA of the CDR3 is TGTGCCAGCGTGGGACAGGTCAATCAGCCCCAGCATTTT. It is translated as CASVGQVNQPQHF. The chain has TRBV6-1 and TRBJ1-5; 8 nucleotides match TRBD1. Germline V gives CDR1 MNHNS, CDR2 SASEGT. The trim removed 8 bases at V and 3 bases at J, leaving 3 bases unmatched. This CDR3 has 13 amino acids.

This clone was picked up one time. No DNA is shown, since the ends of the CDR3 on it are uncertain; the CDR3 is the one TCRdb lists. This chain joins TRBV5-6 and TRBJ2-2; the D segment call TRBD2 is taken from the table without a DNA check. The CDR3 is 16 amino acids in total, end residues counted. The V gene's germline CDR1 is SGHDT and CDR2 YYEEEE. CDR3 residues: CASSFWTRRDAGELFF.

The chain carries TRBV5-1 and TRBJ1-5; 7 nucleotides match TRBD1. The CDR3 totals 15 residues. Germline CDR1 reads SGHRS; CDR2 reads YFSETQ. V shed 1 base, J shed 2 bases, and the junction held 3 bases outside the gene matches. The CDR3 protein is CASSLHGQGNQPQHF. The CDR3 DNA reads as TGCGCCAGCAGCTTGCACGGACAGGGCAATCAGCCCCAGCATTTT.

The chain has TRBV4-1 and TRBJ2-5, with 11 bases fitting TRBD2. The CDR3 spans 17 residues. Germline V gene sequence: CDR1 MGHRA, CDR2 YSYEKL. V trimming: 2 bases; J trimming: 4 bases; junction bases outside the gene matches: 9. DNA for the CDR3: TGCGCCAGCAGCCAACGCGGGGGGACTAGCGGAAGAGAGACCCAGTACTTC. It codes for CASSQRGGTSGRETQYF.

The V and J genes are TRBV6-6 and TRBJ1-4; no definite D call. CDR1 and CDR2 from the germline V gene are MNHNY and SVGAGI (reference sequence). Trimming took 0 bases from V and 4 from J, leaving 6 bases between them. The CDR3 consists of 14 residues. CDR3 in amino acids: CASSYSRGNEKLFF. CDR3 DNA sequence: TGTGCCAGCAGTTACTCTCGGGGTAATGAAAAACTGTTTTTT.

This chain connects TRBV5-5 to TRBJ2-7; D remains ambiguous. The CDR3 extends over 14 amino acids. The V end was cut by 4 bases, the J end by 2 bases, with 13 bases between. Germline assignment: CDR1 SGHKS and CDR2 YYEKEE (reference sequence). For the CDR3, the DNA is TGTGCCAGCAGCCCGACGGGTGCGGCCTACGAGCAGTACGTC. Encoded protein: CASSPTGAAYEQYV.

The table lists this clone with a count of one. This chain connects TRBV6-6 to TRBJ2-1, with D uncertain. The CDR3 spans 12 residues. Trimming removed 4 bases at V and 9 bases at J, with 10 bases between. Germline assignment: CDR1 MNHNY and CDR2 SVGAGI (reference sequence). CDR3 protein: CASSFQAIEQFF. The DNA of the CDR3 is TGTGCCAGCAGTTTCCAAGCTATTGAGCAGTTCTTC.

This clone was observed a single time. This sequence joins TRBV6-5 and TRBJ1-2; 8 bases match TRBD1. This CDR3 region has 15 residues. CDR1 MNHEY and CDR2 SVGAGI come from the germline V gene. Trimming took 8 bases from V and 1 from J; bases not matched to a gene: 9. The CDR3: CASRTGPYGNYGYTF. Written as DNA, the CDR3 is TGTGCCAGCCGGACAGGGCCCTACGGTAACTATGGCTACACCTTC.

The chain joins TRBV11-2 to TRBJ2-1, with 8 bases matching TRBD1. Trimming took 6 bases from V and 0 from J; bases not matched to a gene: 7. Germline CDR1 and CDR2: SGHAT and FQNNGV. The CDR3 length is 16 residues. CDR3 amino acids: CASSKGQGSSYNEQFF. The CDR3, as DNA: TGTGCCAGCAGTAAAGGACAGGGCAGCTCCTACAATGAGCAGTTCTTC.

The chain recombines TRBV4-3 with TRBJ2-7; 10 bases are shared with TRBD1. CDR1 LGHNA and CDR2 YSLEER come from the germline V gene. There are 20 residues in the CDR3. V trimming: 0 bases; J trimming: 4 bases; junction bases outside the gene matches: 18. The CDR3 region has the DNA TGCGCCAGCAGCCAAGATTCACACGCACCGGGACAGGGGTTTTCTTACGAGCAGTACTTC. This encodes CASSQDSHAPGQGFSYEQYF.

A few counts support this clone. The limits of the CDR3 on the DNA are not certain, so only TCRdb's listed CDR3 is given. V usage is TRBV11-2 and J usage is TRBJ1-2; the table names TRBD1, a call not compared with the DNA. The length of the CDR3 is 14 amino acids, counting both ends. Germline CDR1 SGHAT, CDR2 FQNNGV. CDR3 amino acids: CASSPVGSGTGRTF.

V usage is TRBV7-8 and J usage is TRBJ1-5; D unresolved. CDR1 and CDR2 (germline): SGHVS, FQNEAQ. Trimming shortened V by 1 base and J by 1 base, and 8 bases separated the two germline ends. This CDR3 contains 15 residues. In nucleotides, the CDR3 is TGTGCCAGCAGCTTAGATGTGCGGAGCAATCAGCCCCAGCATTTT. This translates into CASSLDVRSNQPQHF.

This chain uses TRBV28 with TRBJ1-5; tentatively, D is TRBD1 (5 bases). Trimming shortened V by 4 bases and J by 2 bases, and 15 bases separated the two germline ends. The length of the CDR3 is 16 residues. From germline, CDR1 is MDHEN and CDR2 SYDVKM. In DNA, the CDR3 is TGTGCCAGCAGTTCTCTAAATCAAGGGGGCAATCAGCCCCAGCATTTT. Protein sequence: CASSSLNQGGNQPQHF.

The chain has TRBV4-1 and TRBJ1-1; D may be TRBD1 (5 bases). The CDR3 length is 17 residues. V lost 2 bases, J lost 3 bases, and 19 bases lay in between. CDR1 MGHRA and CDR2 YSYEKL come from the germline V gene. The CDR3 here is CASSQITLTASYTEAFF. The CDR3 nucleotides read TGCGCCAGCAGCCAAATAACGTTGACAGCCTCTTACACTGAAGCTTTCTTT.